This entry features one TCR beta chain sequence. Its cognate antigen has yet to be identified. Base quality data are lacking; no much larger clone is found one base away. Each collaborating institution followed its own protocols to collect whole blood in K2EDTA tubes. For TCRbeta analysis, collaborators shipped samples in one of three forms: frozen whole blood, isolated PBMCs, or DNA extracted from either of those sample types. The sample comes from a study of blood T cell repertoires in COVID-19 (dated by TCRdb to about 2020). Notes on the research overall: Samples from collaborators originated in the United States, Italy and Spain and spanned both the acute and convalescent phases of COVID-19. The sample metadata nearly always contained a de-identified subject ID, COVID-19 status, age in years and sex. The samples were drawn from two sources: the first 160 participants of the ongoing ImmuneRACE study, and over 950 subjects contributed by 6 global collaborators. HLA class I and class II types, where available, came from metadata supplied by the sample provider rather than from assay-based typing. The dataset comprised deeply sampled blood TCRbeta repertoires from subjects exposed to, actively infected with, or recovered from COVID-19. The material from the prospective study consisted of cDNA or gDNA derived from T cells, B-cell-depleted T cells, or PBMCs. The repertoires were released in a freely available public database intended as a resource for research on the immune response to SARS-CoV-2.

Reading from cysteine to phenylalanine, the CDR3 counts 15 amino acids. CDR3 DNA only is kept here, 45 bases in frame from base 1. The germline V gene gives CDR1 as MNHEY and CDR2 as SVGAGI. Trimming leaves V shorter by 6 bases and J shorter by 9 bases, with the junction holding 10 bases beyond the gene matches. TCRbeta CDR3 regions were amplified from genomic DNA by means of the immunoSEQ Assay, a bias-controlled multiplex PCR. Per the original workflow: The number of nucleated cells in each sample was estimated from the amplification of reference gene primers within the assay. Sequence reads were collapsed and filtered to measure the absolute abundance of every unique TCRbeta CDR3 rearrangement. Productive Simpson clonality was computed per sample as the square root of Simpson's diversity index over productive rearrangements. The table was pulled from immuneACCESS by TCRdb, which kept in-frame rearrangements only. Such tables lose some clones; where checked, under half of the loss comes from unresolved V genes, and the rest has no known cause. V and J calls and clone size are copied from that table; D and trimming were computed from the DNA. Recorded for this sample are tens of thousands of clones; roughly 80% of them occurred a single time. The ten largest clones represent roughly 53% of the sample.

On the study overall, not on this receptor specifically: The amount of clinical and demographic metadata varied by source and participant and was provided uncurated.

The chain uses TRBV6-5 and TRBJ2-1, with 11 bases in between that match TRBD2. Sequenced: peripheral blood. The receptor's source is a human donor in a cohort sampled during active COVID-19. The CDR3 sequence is CASRPLAGASSEQFF. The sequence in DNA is TGTGCCAGCAGACCACTAGCGGGAGCCTCTAGTGAGCAGTTCTTC.